Below are 15 T cell receptor beta chains sequenced from a single sample in a study of PD-1 blockade in classical Hodgkin lymphoma. Following autologous stem cell transplantation, relapse occurred in every patient, and exposure to brentuximab vedotin varied. Method: immunoSEQ multiplex PCR; TCRdb's copy keeps in-frame clones and lacks some. The table has tens of thousands of clones, roughly nine tenths seen once. The sample in question was peripheral blood mononuclear cells (PBMCs), obtained at baseline. These receptors all stem from a human donor with classical Hodgkin lymphoma.

The chain links TRBV5-4 to TRBJ2-3; D is perhaps TRBD2 (7 bases). The CDR3 sequence is 15 residues long. Germline values: CDR1 SGHNT, CDR2 YYREEE (reference sequence). V dropped 0 bases and J dropped 1 base, with 9 bases sitting between them. The CDR3 sequence is CASSLGRGRTDTQYF. CDR3 sequence (DNA): TGTGCCAGCAGCTTGGGGCGGGGGCGCACAGATACGCAGTATTTT.

This chain uses TRBV6-1 with TRBJ1-1; 7 bases are shared with TRBD1. The V segment lost 7 bases and the J segment 8 bases; nucleotides outside the gene matches: 4. Germline V gene sequence: CDR1 MNHNS, CDR2 SASEGT. The CDR3 runs to 11 residues. This CDR3 reads CASTGQIEAFF. The CDR3 DNA is TGTGCCAGCACGGGACAGATAGAAGCTTTCTTT.

V gene TRBV27 combines with J gene TRBJ2-1, with 7 bases fitting TRBD2. Germline V gene lookup returns CDR1 MNHEY and CDR2 SMNVEV (reference sequence). J was trimmed by 12 bases and V by 3 bases; bases with no gene match: 8. The CDR3 runs 13 residues. This CDR3 is CASSFGLEGVQFF. CDR3 nucleotide sequence: TGTGCCAGCAGTTTCGGACTAGAAGGCGTGCAGTTCTTC.

This sequence joins TRBV5-1 and TRBJ2-5; D gene ambiguous. V was pared by 4 bases and J by 0 bases, with 7 bases between. Germline V gene lookup returns CDR1 SGHRS and CDR2 YFSETQ. The CDR3 is made up of 13 amino acids. DNA for the CDR3: TGCGCCAGCAGCCTATCCAACCAAGAGACCCAGTACTTC. Encoded protein: CASSLSNQETQYF.

The rearrangement links TRBV7-9 to TRBJ1-1, with a possible D match to TRBD1 (5 bases). Trimming left V 6 bases short and J 1 base short, with 9 bases between. The CDR3 is made up of 13 amino acids. Germline loops: CDR1 SEHNR, CDR2 FQNEAQ (reference sequence). This chain's CDR3 is CASRRQGNTEAFF. The CDR3 DNA follows: TGTGCCAGCAGACGTCAGGGGAACACTGAAGCTTTCTTT.

The V and J genes are TRBV29-1 and TRBJ2-3; 11 bases fit TRBD1. Per the germline V gene, CDR1 is SQVTM and CDR2 is ANQGSEA. The CDR3 sequence is 15 residues long. V was clipped by 7 bases and J by 5 bases; unmatched bases: 11. The CDR3: CSAGTGGLSGDTQYF. DNA of the CDR3: TGCAGCGCTGGGACAGGGGGATTATCGGGAGATACGCAGTATTTT.

As to this clone: Other DNA sequences within the sample encode an identical CDR3. The chain combines TRBV7-9 with TRBJ1-3; D gene uncertain. The CDR3 loop spans 12 amino acids. Germline values: CDR1 SEHNR, CDR2 FQNEAQ (reference sequence). Trimming removed 3 bases at V and 4 bases at J, with 4 bases between. The CDR3 nucleotides read TGTGCCAGCAGCTTGGGGGGAAACACCATATATTTT. Translated, it gives CASSLGGNTIYF. Full variable domain (remainder filled in from reference TRBV7-9 and TRBJ1-3): DTGVSQNPRHKITKRGQNVTFRCDPISEHNRLYWYRQTLGQGPEFLTYFQNEAQLEKSRLLSDRFSAERPKGSFSTLEIQRTEQGDSAMYLCASSLGGNTIYFGEGSWLTVV.

The genes are TRBV5-1 and TRBJ2-5; 7 positions agree with TRBD2. Per germline, CDR1 SGHRS and CDR2 YFSETQ. The CDR3 loop spans 15 amino acids. J was trimmed by 2 bases and V by 2 bases; bases with no gene match: 6. The CDR3 DNA follows: TGCGCCAGCAGCTTTGCGGGGGTTCTACAAGAGACCCAGTACTTC. This translates into CASSFAGVLQETQYF.

The chain carries TRBV20-1 and TRBJ1-2, with unresolved D. Per germline, CDR1 DFQATT and CDR2 SNEGSKA (reference sequence). The CDR3 consists of 11 residues. V was clipped by 5 bases and J by 8 bases, with 12 bases between them. The DNA for the CDR3 is TGCAGTGCTCCCGACCAAGGAGGCTACACCTTC. Translation: CSAPDQGGYTF.

The CDR3 DNA reads as TGTGCCAGCAGCTTAAATAGCATGAACACCGGGGAGCTGTTTTTT. Translation gives CASSLNSMNTGELFF. This chain connects TRBV7-9 to TRBJ2-2; no clear D. Germline values: CDR1 SEHNR, CDR2 FQNEAQ (reference sequence). This CDR3 contains 15 residues. V was trimmed by 2 bases and J by 1 base, leaving 8 bases between them.

V gene TRBV4-1 combines with J gene TRBJ1-1; D is perhaps TRBD1 (5 bases). The CDR3 consists of 12 residues. V gave up 8 bases and J gave up 4 bases, with 11 bases separating them. Germline values: CDR1 MGHRA, CDR2 YSYEKL. In nucleotides, the CDR3 is TGCGCCAGCCGGGGGGGGGTCACTGAAGCTTTCTTT. Residues: CASRGGVTEAFF.

This clone ranks as medium-sized. The chain joins TRBV7-9 to TRBJ2-2; 11 bases agree with TRBD1. CDR3 size: 16 residues. CDR1 and CDR2 (germline): SEHNR, FQNEAQ (reference sequence). Trimming cost V 4 bases and J 10 bases; bases outside gene matches: 11. The CDR3: CASSSWTGGSQQELFF. The CDR3, as DNA: TGTGCCAGCAGCTCGTGGACAGGGGGCTCCCAGCAGGAGCTGTTTTTT.

The V and J genes are TRBV9 and TRBJ1-1; D unclear. V lost 3 bases and J 4 bases, leaving 10 bases between the germline ends. This CDR3 is 13 amino acids long. From germline, CDR1 is SGDLS and CDR2 YYNGEE. CDR3 bases: TGTGCCAGCAGCGGAACTTATTCCACTGAAGCTTTCTTT. Residues: CASSGTYSTEAFF.

The chain uses TRBV6-5 and TRBJ2-7, with TRBD2 matching over 9 bases. Germline-derived CDR1 and CDR2 are MNHEY and SVGAGI. The CDR3 contains 14 residues. V shed 5 bases, J shed 1 base, and the junction held 3 bases outside the gene matches. The CDR3 bases are TGTGCCAGCAGTCCAGCGGGGGGATCCTACGAGCAGTACTTC. This codes for CASSPAGGSYEQYF.

This clone occurred a few times. CDR3 nucleotides: TGTGCCACCTCCGGTGACTATAGCAATCAGCCCCAGCATTTT. Its protein product is CATSGDYSNQPQHF. V gene TRBV6-5 combines with J gene TRBJ1-5; D is ambiguous. Trimming cost V 10 bases and J 0 bases, with 13 bases left between them. This CDR3 spans 14 amino acids. Germline V lookup: CDR1 MNHEY, CDR2 SVGAGI.